This T cell receptor (beta chain) was sequenced in a study of T cell responses to AZD1222 COVID-19 vaccine. Study findings and constraints: Seropositive AZD1222 recipients at baseline numbered only 5 to 7. Spike-specific TCR breadth and depth rose after two AZD1222 doses. Donors were mostly white British, more females; clonal diversity possibly underestimated.

Measured with immunoSEQ multiplex PCR; TCRdb has only the in-frame clones, and not every one. This table holds around 100,000 clones, roughly 86% found once. On this clone: Its antigen is not known.

The CDR3 length is 14 residues. Between the trimmed V and J ends, which lost 5 bases and 1 base, there was a span of 11 bases. In germline, CDR1 is LNHDA, CDR2 SQIVND (reference sequence). J is TRBJ2-5 and V is TRBV19; D is perhaps TRBD1 or TRBD2 (5 bases each). Sequencing used peripheral blood, obtained on day 0 of MenACWY control vaccination. The receptor was derived from an adult in good health. This chain's CDR3 is CASSVGGIQETQYF. CDR3 coding DNA: TGTGCCAGTAGTGTTGGGGGAATCCAAGAGACCCAGTACTTC.